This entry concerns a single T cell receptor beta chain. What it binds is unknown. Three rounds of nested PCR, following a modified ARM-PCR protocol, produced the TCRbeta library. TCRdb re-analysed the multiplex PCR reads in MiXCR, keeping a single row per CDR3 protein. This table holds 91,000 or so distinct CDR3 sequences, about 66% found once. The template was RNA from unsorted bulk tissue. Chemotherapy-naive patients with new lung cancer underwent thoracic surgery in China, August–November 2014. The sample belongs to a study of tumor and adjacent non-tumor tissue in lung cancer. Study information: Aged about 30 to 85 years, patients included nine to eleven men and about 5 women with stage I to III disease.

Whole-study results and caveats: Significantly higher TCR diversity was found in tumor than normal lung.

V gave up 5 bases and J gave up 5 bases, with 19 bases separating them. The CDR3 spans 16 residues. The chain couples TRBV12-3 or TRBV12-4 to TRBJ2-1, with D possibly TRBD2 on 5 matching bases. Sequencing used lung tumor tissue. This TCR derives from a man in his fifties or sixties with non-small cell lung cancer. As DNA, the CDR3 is TGTGCCAGCAGTCCCGGGATGTGGGGAGCCCACAATGAGCAGTTCTTC. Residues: CASSPGMWGAHNEQFF.